This TCR beta chain was identified in a study of blood T cell repertoires in COVID-19. At the level of the study: Material from acute and convalescent COVID-19 was sourced from the United States, Italy and Spain. Sample material is recorded as cDNA or gDNA derived from T cells, B-cell-depleted T cells, or PBMCs.

In the original analysis: Estimation of nucleated cell counts relied on the amplification of reference gene primers. Method: immunoSEQ multiplex PCR; TCRdb's copy keeps in-frame clones and lacks some. The DNA was the basis for D and trimming; V, J and clone size are from that table. The sample lists 100,000 to 120,000 clones, about 80% occurring once. Trimming removed 5 bases from V and 0 bases from J, with 10 bases in between. The CDR3 loop spans 15 amino acids. The germline V gene encodes CDR1 SGHTA and CDR2 FQGTGA. The sequenced sample consisted of peripheral blood. This TCR derives from a woman aged 80 or over with active or convalescent COVID-19. The rearrangement links TRBV7-3 to TRBJ2-2; D is possibly TRBD1 (6 bases). CDR3 nucleotide sequence: TGTGCCAGCAGCCAAGGGGGTTCGAACACCGGGGAGCTGTTTTTT. Its translation: CASSQGGSNTGELFF.